This T cell receptor (beta chain) was identified during a study of shared clonotypes between healthy human individuals. The protocol was immunoSEQ multiplex PCR, while the TCRdb copy is restricted to in-frame clones and leaves out a portion. The sample carries around 1.5 million clones, 95% to 99% recorded once. Deletions cut 6 bases from V and 3 bases from J, with 10 bases between. The germline V gene encodes CDR1 MDHEN and CDR2 SYDVKM. This CDR3 has 13 residues. Notes on this clone: Antigen: not known.

Study results and caveats: Non-shared clonotypes had lower generation probabilities than clonotypes shared by all four sorted-subset donors. Inspection by rarefaction showed sorted-subset sequencing to be incomplete despite large depth.

This clonotype was obtained from a man aged 25-40 years in good health. The source material was naive CD4+ T cells sorted from blood. Subset here: CD45RA+ positively selected. The gene calls are TRBV28 and TRBJ2-3; D ambiguous. The CDR3 here is CASRVRVTDTQYF. DNA of the CDR3: TGTGCCAGCAGGGTAAGGGTTACAGATACGCAGTATTTT. The full variable domain, its missing parts supplied by reference TRBV28 and TRBJ2-3, is DVKVTQSSRYLVKRTGEKVFLECVQDMDHENMFWYRQDPGLGLRLIYFSYDVKMKEKGDIPEGYSVSREKKERFSLILESASTNQTSMYLCASRVRVTDTQYFGPGTRLTVL.